The present T cell receptor (beta chain) was sequenced within a study of T cells in Graves' hyperthyroidism and ophthalmopathy. Study findings and constraints: Before onset, by a median of around 6.1 months, the model predicted ophthalmopathy.

Newly diagnosed patients aged 18 to 65 had hyperthyroidism of under 2 months' duration. The sample, blood from the first hyperthyroidism diagnosis, precedes any ophthalmopathy symptoms. The V gene's germline CDR1 is KGHDR and CDR2 SFDVKD. The CDR3 totals 12 residues. Trimming took 10 bases from V and 7 from J, leaving 12 bases between them. Amplification targeted TCR beta CDR3 regions from RNA transcripts. In the first-round RT-PCR of the TCR CDR3, the HTBI primer set was used. Via MiXCR, TCRdb re-called the multiplex PCR reads, giving one row per CDR3 protein. The data hold roughly 300,000 distinct CDR3 sequences, with 20% to 25% observed a single time. At least ten counts were recorded for this clonotype. Its antigen is as yet unknown.

The sequenced sample was blood. The V gene is TRBV24-1, the J gene TRBJ2-2; D might be TRBD1 or TRBD2, each matching 5 bases. The source of this sequence is a man aged 35-49 years with Graves' hyperthyroidism that later progressed to Graves' ophthalmopathy. The CDR3 region is CATSGANGELFF. The CDR3 DNA reads as TGTGCCACGTCCGGGGCTAACGGGGAGCTGTTTTTT.